This TCR beta chain was identified in a study of shared T cell receptors in the human thymus. The germline gives CDR1 LNHDA, CDR2 SQIVND (reference sequence). The CDR3 covers 18 residues. The V gene lost 10 bases and the J gene lost 5 bases, with 33 bases spanning the gap. Using immunoSEQ multiplex PCR, the repertoire was profiled, and TCRdb retains in-frame clones only, with some absent. The sample lists 63,000 or so clones, roughly 95% occurring once. This clone has just one count. This sequence joins TRBV19 and TRBJ2-7; D may be TRBD1 or TRBD2 (5 bases each). Sequencing was performed on thymocytes. The sequence came from a human donor. CDR3 amino acids: CATSIRLRDPVFDNEQYF. In DNA form, the CDR3 reads TGTGCCACTTCTATTAGGCTCCGGGACCCCGTCTTTGATAACGAGCAGTACTTC.